The T cell receptor (beta chain) described here comes from a study of blood T cell repertoires in COVID-19. Some clones are missing from TCRdb's copy, which holds only in-frame ones; the method was immunoSEQ multiplex PCR. Seen here are 200,000 to 250,000 clones, 75% to 90% observed once, and the top ten hold approximately 5.2%. The CDR3 runs to 12 residues. Germline CDR1 reads SQVTM; CDR2 reads ANQGSEA. After removal of 4 bases from V and 7 bases from J, the junction contained 4 bases not matched to a gene. This TCR derives from a woman aged 70-85 years with COVID-19, enrolled during active disease. Sequencing input: peripheral blood. The gene calls are TRBV29-1 and TRBJ1-2, with 9 bases fitting TRBD1. In DNA, the CDR3 is TGCAGCGTTGGACAGGGGGATGGTGGCTACACCTTC. Encoded protein: CSVGQGDGGYTF.